The rows below give T cell receptor beta chains drawn from one sample of a study of CD8+ T cells in alopecia areata. TCRdb keeps only in-frame clones here, not all; method: immunoSEQ multiplex PCR. The sample has under 200,000 clones; about 60% are singletons. Sequenced material: CD4+ T cells sorted from blood, taken at week 24, from a patient treated with tofacitinib. The receptor set was obtained from a human donor with alopecia areata. Both conserved end residues are part of each CDR3. A D gene is named only where the DNA matches it firmly. A clone size is listed for some rows: how often the clone was seen (once, few, many), or a class if it is expanded.

>TRBV30|TRBJ1-1|NA|NA
TGTGCCTGGAGGACGGTTGGGGCAACTGAAGCTTTCTTT
CAWRTVGATEAFF
>TRBV30|TRBJ2-7|TRBD1|NA
TGTGCCTGGAGTGTGACAGGGGGGGACCACGAGCAGTACTTC
CAWSVTGGDHEQYF
>TRBV11-2|TRBJ2-3|NA|NA
TGTGCCAGCAGCACCCGGTCCCGTGGGGATACGCAGTATTTT
CASSTRSRGDTQYF
>TRBV6-5|TRBJ1-6|NA|NA
TGTGCCAGCAGTCCTCCAAAGGGGAGTAATTCACCCCTCCACTTT
CASSPPKGSNSPLHF
>TRBV29-1|TRBJ2-5|TRBD1|NA
TGCAGCACGCCGACAGGGCAGCGAGAGACCCAGTACTTC
CSTPTGQRETQYF
>TRBV29-1|TRBJ1-1|NA|few
TGCAGCGTTGAACGACATCTCAAGAACACTGAAGCTTTCTTT
CSVERHLKNTEAFF
>TRBV4-1|TRBJ2-6|NA|NA
TGCGCCAGCAGCCAATTCTCTGGGGCCAACGTCCTGACTTTC
CASSQFSGANVLTF
>TRBV9|TRBJ1-4|NA|once
TGTGCCAGCAGCACCGACAGCGAACTGTTTTTT
CASSTDSELFF
>TRBV2|TRBJ2-3|TRBD1|NA
TGCGCCAGCAGCCCCAACTCGGACAGGGGGGCAGATACGCAGTATTTT
CASSPNSDRGADTQYF
>TRBV19|TRBJ2-1|NA|few
TGTGCCAGTAGTATAAACAATGAGCAGTTCTTC
CASSINNEQFF
>TRBV2|TRBJ2-5|NA|NA
TGTGCCAGCAGCCGAGAGACCCAGTACTTC
CASSRETQYF
>TRBV6-5|TRBJ2-2|NA|many
TGTGCCAGCAAGTATAACAGGAGGTCGGCCGGGGAGCTGTTTTTT
CASKYNRRSAGELFF
>TRBV9|TRBJ2-5|NA|NA
TGTGCCAGCAGCGTAGAGGTCTCACAAGAGACCCAGTACTTC
CASSVEVSQETQYF
>TRBV7-9|TRBJ2-7|NA|once
TGTGCCAGCAGCACGGAATCCTACGAGCAGTACTTC
CASSTESYEQYF
>TRBV7-8|TRBJ2-1|TRBD2|once
TGTGCCAGCAGCTTCGTAGCGGGGGAGCAGTTCTTC
CASSFVAGEQFF
>TRBV2|TRBJ2-1|NA|NA
TGTGCCAGCACTGGGGGTGAGGCCCCACTAGGCGAGCAGTTCTTC
CASTGGEAPLGEQFF
>TRBV7-6|TRBJ1-1|NA|NA
TGTGCCAGCAGCTTAGACGAGGGGATCTCTGAAGCTTTCTTT
CASSLDEGISEAFF
>TRBV23-1|TRBJ2-7|NA|few
TGCGCCAGCAGTCACCCCTACCAAGCAGCGTCCTACGAGCAGTACTTC
CASSHPYQAASYEQYF
>TRBV30|TRBJ2-5|NA|NA
TGTGCCTGGAGTGTGTTAGCGGAGTACCAAGAGACCCAGTACTTC
CAWSVLAEYQETQYF
>TRBV10-3|TRBJ1-3|NA|few
TGTGCCATCAAGTCGGCGGGAGGCTCTGGAAACACCATATATTTT
CAIKSAGGSGNTIYF
>TRBV9|TRBJ2-3|TRBD2|NA
TGTGCCAGCAGCGTAGGTAGCGGGGGTACCGCAGATACGCAGTATTTT
CASSVGSGGTADTQYF
>TRBV5-1|TRBJ2-1|TRBD1|NA
TGCGCCAGCAGCTTGACAGGGGAGAGGGATGAGCAGTTCTTC
CASSLTGERDEQFF
>TRBV27|TRBJ1-1|NA|NA
TGTGCCAGCAGTTTAAACATGATCGTCACTGAAGCTTTCTTT
CASSLNMIVTEAFF
>TRBV4-2|TRBJ2-1|TRBD1|few
TGTGCCAGCAGCCGGGACAGGGACAATGAGCAGTTCTTC
CASSRDRDNEQFF
>TRBV4-1|TRBJ2-3|NA|NA
TGCGCCAGCAGCCAAGTGCGAGATACGCAGTATTTT
CASSQVRDTQYF
>TRBV29-1|TRBJ2-3|NA|NA
TGCAGCGTTGCTACAGATACGCAGTATTTT
CSVATDTQYF
>TRBV5-6|TRBJ1-2|TRBD1|NA
TGTGCCAGCAGCTTGGGACAGGGCGTCTATGGCTACACCTTC
CASSLGQGVYGYTF
>TRBV15|TRBJ2-4|TRBD2|many
TGTGCCACCAGCAGAGACAGCGGGACTAGCCTTGTGTACTTC
CATSRDSGTSLVYF
>TRBV30|TRBJ2-2|TRBD2|NA
TGTGCCTGGGGGACTAGCGGGACATACACCGGGGAGCTGTTTTTT
CAWGTSGTYTGELFF
>TRBV4-1|TRBJ1-2|TRBD1|once
TGCGCCAGCAGCGCGGGACAGCTCTATGGCTACACCTTC
CASSAGQLYGYTF
>TRBV18|TRBJ1-2|NA|NA
TGTGCCAGCTCACCACCCTCGACTTACTATGGCTACACCTTC
CASSPPSTYYGYTF
>TRBV13|TRBJ2-1|TRBD2|NA
TGTGCCAGCAGACGCCTAGCGGGGGGCGGTGAGCAGTTCTTC
CASRRLAGGGEQFF
>TRBV19|TRBJ1-2|NA|few
TGTGCCAGTAGTAACACCGGGAACGACGGCTACACCTTC
CASSNTGNDGYTF
>TRBV5-1|TRBJ2-7|NA|NA
TGCGCCAGCAGCTTGGAGACAGCCTACGAGCAGTACTTC
CASSLETAYEQYF
>TRBV25-1|TRBJ2-1|TRBD1|NA
TGTGCCAGCGGTCCAGGGGGCCTTGAGCAGTTCTTC
CASGPGGLEQFF
>TRBV29-1|TRBJ2-7|TRBD2|NA
TGCAGCGTGCGGGGGGCCACCTCCTACGAGCAGTACTTC
CSVRGATSYEQYF
>TRBV29-1|TRBJ1-2|NA|NA
TGCAGCGTTGCCGGGACTGGGTTTGGCTACACCTTC
CSVAGTGFGYTF
>TRBV29-1|TRBJ2-7|NA|NA
TGCAGCGTTGATCAAGGCGGGTACGAGCAGTACTTC
CSVDQGGYEQYF
>TRBV29-1|TRBJ2-2|TRBD1|NA
TGCAGCATCCGGACAGGGGCGAACACCGGGGAGCTGTTTTTT
CSIRTGANTGELFF
>TRBV9|TRBJ2-2|NA|NA
TGTGCCAGCAGCGTAACTCCCGGCAGCACCGGGGAGCTGTTTTTT
CASSVTPGSTGELFF
>TRBV15|TRBJ2-7|NA|NA
TGTGCCACCAGCAGGAGAAACATCGGGGAGCAGTACTTC
CATSRRNIGEQYF
>TRBV7-2|TRBJ2-7|NA|NA
TGTGCCAGCAGCATAGGTACAGCCTCAGGCTACGAGCAGTACTTC
CASSIGTASGYEQYF
>TRBV6-5|TRBJ1-2|NA|NA
TGTGCCAGCAGCGTCTCCTCTGCCTATGGCTACACCTTC
CASSVSSAYGYTF
>TRBV6-4|TRBJ2-2|TRBD2|NA
TGTGCCAGCAGTGAGACTAGCTCGAACACCGGGGAGCTGTTTTTT
CASSETSSNTGELFF
>TRBV5-6|TRBJ2-2|NA|few
TGTGCCAGCAGCTTGGGGGGGACGAACACCGGGGAGCTGTTTTTT
CASSLGGTNTGELFF
>TRBV15|TRBJ2-3|NA|NA
TGTGCCACCAGGAGTAGGACGGGGAACACAGATACGCAGTATTTT
CATRSRTGNTDTQYF
>TRBV14|TRBJ1-5|NA|NA
TGTGCCAGCAGCCAAGGGGAGGATCAGCCCCAGCATTTT
CASSQGEDQPQHF
>TRBV7-3|TRBJ1-1|TRBD1|NA
TGTGCCAGCAGCCCTGCAGGGGGCGAAGGCACTGAAGCTTTCTTT
CASSPAGGEGTEAFF
>TRBV5-5|TRBJ2-5|NA|NA
TGTGCCAGCAGCTTGGAGACTCAAGAGACCCAGTACTTC
CASSLETQETQYF
>TRBV9|TRBJ1-1|NA|few
TGTGCCAGCAGCGTAGCATCGGGTCCCACTGAAGCTTTCTTT
CASSVASGPTEAFF